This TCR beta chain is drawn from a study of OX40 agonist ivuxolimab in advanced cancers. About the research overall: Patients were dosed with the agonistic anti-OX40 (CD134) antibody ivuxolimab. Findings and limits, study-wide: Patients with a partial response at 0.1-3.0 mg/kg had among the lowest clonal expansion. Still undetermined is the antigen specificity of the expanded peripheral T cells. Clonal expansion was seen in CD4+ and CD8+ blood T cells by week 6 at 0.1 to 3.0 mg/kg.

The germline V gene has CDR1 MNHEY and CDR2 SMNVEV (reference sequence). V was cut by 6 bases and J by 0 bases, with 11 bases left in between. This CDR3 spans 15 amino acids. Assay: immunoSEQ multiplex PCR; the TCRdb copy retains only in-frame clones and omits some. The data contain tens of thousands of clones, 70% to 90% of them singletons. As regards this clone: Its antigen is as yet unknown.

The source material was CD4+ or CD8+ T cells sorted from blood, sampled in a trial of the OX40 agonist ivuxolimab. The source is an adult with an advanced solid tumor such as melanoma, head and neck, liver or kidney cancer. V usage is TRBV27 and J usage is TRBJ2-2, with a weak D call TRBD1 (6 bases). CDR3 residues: CASRSDRTNTGELFF. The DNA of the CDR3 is TGTGCCAGCAGATCAGACAGGACGAACACCGGGGAGCTGTTTTTT.